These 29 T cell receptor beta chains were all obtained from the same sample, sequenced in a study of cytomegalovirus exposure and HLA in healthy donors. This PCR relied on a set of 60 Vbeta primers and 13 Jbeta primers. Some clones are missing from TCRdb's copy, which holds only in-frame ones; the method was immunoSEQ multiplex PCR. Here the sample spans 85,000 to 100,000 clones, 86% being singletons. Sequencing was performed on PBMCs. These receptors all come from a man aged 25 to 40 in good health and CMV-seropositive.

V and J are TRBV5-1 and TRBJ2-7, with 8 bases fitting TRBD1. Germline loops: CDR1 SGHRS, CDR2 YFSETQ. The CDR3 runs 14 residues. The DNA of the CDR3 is TGCGCAAGTAAAACCGGGACAGGACCCTACGAGCAGTACTTC. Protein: CASKTGTGPYEQYF.

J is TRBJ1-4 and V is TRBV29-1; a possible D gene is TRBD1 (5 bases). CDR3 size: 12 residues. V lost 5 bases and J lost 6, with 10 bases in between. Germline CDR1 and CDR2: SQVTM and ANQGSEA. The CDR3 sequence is CSVQGPDEKLFF. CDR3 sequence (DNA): TGCAGCGTTCAGGGTCCGGATGAAAAACTGTTTTTT.

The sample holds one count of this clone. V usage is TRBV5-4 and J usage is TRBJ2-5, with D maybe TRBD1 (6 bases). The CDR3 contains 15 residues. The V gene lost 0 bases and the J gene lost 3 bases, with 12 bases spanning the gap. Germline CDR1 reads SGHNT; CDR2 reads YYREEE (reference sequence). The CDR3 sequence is CASSLDLQGKETQYF. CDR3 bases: TGTGCCAGCAGCTTGGACCTTCAGGGGAAAGAGACCCAGTACTTC.

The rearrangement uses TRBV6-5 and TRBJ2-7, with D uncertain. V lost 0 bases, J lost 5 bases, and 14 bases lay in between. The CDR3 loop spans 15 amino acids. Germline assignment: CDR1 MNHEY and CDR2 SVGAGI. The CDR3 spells CASSYSPAKTDEQYF. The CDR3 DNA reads TGTGCCAGCAGTTACTCCCCTGCAAAAACGGACGAGCAGTACTTC.

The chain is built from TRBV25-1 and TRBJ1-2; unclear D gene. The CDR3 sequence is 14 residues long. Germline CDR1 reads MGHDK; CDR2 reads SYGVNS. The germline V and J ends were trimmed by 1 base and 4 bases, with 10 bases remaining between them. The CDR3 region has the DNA TGTGCCAGCAGTGAATCGGGGAACTCCTATGGCTACACCTTC. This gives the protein CASSESGNSYGYTF.

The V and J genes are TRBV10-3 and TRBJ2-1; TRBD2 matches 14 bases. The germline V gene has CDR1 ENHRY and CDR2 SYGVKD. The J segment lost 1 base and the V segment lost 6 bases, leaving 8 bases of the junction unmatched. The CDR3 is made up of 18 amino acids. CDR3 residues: CAISVGLAGGGSYNEQFF. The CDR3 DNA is TGTGCCATCAGCGTAGGACTAGCGGGAGGTGGGTCCTACAATGAGCAGTTCTTC.

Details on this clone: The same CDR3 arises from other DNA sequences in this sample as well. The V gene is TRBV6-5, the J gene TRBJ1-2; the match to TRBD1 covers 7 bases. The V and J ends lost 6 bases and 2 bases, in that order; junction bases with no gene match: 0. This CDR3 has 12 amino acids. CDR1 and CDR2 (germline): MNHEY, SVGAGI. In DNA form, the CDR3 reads TGTGCCAGCAGACAGGGGAACTATGGCTACACCTTC. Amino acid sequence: CASRQGNYGYTF.

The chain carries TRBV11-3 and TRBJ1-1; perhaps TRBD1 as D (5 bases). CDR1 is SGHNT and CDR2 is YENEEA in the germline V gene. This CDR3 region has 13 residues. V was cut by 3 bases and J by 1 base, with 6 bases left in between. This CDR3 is CASSFDRNTEAFF. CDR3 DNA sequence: TGTGCCAGCAGCTTTGACAGGAACACTGAAGCTTTCTTT.

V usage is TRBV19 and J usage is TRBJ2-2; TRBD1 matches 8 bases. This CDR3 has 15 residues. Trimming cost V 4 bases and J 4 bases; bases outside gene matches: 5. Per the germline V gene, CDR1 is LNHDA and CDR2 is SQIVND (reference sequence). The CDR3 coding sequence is TGTGCCAGTAGTACACCCGACAGGGGCACCGGGGAGCTGTTTTTT. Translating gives CASSTPDRGTGELFF.

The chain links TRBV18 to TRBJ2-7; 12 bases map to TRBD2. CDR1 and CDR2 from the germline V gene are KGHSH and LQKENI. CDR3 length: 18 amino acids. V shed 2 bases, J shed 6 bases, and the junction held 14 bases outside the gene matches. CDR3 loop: CASSPFASGRAVVTEQYF. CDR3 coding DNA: TGTGCCAGCTCACCATTTGCTAGCGGGAGGGCCGTAGTCACCGAGCAGTACTTC.

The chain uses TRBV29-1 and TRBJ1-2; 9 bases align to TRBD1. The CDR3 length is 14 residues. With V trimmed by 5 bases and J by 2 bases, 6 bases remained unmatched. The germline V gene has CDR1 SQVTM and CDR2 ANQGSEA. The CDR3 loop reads CSVNRDRANYGYTF. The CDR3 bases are TGCAGCGTTAACCGGGACAGGGCCAACTATGGCTACACCTTC.

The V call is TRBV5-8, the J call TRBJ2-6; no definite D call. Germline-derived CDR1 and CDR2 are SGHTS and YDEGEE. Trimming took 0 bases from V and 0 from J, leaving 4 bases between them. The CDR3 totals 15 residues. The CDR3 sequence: CASSLGHSGANVLTF. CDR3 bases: TGTGCCAGCAGCTTGGGACACTCTGGGGCCAACGTCCTGACTTTC.

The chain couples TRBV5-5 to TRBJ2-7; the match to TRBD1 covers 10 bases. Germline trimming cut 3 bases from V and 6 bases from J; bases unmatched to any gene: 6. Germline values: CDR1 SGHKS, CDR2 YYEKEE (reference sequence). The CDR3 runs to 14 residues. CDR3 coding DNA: TGTGCCAGCAGCTGGGGACAGGGGAAGGGCGAGCAGTACTTC. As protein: CASSWGQGKGEQYF.

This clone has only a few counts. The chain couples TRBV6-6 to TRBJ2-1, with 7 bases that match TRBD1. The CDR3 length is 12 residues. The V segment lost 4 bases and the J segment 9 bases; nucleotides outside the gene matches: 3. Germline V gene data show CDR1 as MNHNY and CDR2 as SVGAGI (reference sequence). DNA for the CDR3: TGTGCCAGCAGTTCGACAGGGATTGAGCAGTTCTTC. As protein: CASSSTGIEQFF.

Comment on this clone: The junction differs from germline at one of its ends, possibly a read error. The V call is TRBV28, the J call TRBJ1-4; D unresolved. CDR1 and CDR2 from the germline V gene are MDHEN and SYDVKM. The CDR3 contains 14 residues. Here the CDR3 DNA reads TGTGCCAGCAGTCCCCCGGGGATGGGAGAAAAACTGCTTTTT. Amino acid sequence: CASSPPGMGEKLLF.

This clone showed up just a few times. This CDR3 is CASSLPDLAGPLYNEQFF. The CDR3 DNA reads as TGTGCCAGCAGTTTACCGGACCTAGCGGGCCCACTCTACAATGAGCAGTTCTTC. The rearrangement uses TRBV28 and TRBJ2-1; 8 bases match TRBD2. The V segment lost 2 bases and the J segment 3 bases; nucleotides outside the gene matches: 12. This CDR3 has 18 amino acids. Germline CDR1 MDHEN, CDR2 SYDVKM.

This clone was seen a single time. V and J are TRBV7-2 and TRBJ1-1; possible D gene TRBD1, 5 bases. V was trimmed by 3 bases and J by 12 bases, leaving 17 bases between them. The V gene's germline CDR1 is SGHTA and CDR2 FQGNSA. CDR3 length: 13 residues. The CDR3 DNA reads TGTGCCAGCAGCTTTAGTGGGGCCGGTCGGACTTTCTTT. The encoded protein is CASSFSGAGRTFF. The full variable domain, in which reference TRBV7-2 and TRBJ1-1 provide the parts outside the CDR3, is GAGVSQSPSNKVTEKGKDVELRCDPISGHTALYWYRQSLGQGLEFLIYFQGNSAPDKSGLPSDRFSAERTGGSVSTLTIQRTQQEDSAVYLCASSFSGAGRTFFGQGTRLTVV.

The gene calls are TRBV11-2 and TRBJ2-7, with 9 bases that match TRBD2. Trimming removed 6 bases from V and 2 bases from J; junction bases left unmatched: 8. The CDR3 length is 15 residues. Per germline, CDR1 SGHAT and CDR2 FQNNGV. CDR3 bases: TGTGCCAGCAGGCCATGGGGCGGGAGGGCCTACGAGCAGTACTTC. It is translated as CASRPWGGRAYEQYF.

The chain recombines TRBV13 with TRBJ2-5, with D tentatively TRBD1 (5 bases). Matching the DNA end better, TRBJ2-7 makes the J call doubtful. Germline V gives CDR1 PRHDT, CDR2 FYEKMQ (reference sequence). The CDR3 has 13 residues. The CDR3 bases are TGTGCCACTACTTATGGGGCTGGCTACGAGCAGTACTTC. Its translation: CATTYGAGYEQYF.

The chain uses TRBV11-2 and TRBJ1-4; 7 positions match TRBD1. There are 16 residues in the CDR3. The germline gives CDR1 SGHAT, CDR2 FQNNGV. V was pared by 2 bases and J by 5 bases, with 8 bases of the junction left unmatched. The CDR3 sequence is CASSLFPGTANEKLFF. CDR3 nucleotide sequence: TGTGCCAGCAGCTTATTTCCCGGGACAGCGAATGAAAAACTGTTTTTT.

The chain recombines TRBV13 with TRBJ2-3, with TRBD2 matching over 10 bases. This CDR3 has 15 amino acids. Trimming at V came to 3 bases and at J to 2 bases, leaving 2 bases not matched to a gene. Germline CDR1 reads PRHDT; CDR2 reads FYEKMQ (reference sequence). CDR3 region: CASSFTSGITDTQYF. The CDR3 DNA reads TGTGCCAGCAGCTTCACTAGCGGGATCACAGATACGCAGTATTTT.

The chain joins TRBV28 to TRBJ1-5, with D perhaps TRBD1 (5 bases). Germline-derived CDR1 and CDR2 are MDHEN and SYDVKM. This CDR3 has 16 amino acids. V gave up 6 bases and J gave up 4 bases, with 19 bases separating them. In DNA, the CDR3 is TGTGCCAGCAGATTGAGGAGCAGGGATTGGAATCAGCCCCAGCATTTT. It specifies CASRLRSRDWNQPQHF.

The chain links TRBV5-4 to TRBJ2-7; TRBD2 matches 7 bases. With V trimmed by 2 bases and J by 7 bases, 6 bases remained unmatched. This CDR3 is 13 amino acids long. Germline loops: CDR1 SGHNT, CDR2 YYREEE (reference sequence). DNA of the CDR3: TGTGCCAGCAGCTTTTGGACTAGTAGGGAGCAGTACTTC. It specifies CASSFWTSREQYF.

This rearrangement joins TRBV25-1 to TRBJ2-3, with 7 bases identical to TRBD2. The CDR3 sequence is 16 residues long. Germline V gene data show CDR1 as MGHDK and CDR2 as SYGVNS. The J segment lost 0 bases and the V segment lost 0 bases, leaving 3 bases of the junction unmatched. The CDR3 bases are TGTGCCAGCAGTGAATACGGGGGGTTTAGCACAGATACGCAGTATTTT. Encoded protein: CASSEYGGFSTDTQYF.

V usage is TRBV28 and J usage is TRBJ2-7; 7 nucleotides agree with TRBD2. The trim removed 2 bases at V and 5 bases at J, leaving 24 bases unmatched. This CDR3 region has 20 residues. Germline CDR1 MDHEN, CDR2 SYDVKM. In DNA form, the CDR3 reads TGTGCCAGCAGTTTAAGAGTGAGTGGGGGGGGACCACCCTTGATCGACGAGCAGTACTTC. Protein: CASSLRVSGGGPPLIDEQYF.

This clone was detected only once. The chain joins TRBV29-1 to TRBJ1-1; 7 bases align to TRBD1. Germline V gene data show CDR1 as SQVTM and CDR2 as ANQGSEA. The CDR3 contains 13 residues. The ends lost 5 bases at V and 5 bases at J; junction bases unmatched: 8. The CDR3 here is CSVTRGFGTEAFF. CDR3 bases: TGCAGCGTTACCAGGGGGTTCGGGACTGAAGCTTTCTTT.

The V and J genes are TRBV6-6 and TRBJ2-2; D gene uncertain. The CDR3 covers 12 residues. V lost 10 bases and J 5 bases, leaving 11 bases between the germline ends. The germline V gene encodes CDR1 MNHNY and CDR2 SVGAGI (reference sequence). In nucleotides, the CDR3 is TGTGCCACAGTTTCCCCGACCGGGGAGCTGTTTTTT. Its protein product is CATVSPTGELFF.

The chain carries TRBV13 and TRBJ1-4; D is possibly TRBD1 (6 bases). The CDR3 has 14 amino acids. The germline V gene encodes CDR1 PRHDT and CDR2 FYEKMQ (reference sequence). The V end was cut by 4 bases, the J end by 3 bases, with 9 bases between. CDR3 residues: CASSSRGSNEKLFF. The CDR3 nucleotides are TGTGCCAGCAGCTCCAGGGGATCTAATGAAAAACTGTTTTTT.

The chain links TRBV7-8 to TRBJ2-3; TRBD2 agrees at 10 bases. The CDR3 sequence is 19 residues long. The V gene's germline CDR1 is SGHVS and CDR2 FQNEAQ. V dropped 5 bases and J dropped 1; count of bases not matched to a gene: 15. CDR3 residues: CASSPGLAAILFGTDTQYF. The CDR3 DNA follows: TGTGCCAGCAGCCCAGGACTAGCGGCCATTCTATTCGGCACAGATACGCAGTATTTT.